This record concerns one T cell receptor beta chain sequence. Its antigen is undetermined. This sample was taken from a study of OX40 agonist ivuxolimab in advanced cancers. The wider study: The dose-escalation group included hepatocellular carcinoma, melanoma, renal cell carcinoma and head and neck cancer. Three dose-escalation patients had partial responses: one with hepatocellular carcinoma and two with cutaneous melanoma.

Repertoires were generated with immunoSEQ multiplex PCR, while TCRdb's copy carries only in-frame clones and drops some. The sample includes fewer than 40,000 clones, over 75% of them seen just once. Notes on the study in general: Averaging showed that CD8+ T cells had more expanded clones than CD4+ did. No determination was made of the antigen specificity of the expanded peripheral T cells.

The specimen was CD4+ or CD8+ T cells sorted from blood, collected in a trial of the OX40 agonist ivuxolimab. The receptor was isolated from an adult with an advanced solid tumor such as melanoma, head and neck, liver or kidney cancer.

The chain's CDR3 is CAWSVTSGAGGTDTQYF. CDR3 DNA: TGTGCCTGGAGTGTAACTAGCGGGGCCGGTGGCACAGATACGCAGTATTTT. The chain links TRBV30 to TRBJ2-3; 10 bases map to TRBD2. This CDR3 comprises 17 residues. J was trimmed by 1 base and V by 0 bases; bases with no gene match: 7. CDR1 GTSNPN and CDR2 SVGIG come from the germline V gene (reference sequence).